This record looks at one T cell receptor beta chain sequence and its context. TCRdb keeps only in-frame clones here, not all; method: immunoSEQ multiplex PCR. The table has about 36,000 clones, approximately 92% seen once; the top ten hold roughly 1.2%. This entry comes from a study of T cell changes during pregnancy in multiple sclerosis. Sequencing used PBMCs (not recorded whether the cells were cultured). This receptor was obtained from a female donor with multiple sclerosis, enrolled in a pregnancy study.

CDR3 nucleotide sequence: TGTGCCAGCAGTTACTCGAAAGGGGACTATGGCTACACCTTC. Translation gives CASSYSKGDYGYTF. The chain joins TRBV6-5 to TRBJ1-2; TRBD1 might be the D (5 bases). This CDR3 has 14 amino acids. Trimming removed 0 bases at V and 3 bases at J, with 8 bases between. CDR1 is MNHEY and CDR2 is SVGAGI in the germline V gene.